This T cell receptor (beta chain) was sequenced in a study of T cells after somatic rescue of genetic block. Libraries were prepared by immunoSEQ multiplex PCR; TCRdb keeps only in-frame clonotypes and omits some of them. The data show 55,000 or so clones, about 96% seen once. The germline gives CDR1 SNHLY, CDR2 FYNNEI. This CDR3 has 15 residues. V was cut by 1 base and J by 0 bases, with 10 bases left in between. The V and J genes are TRBV2 and TRBJ2-7; weak D call: TRBD2 (5 bases). The receptor was isolated from a child under two years old. The sample comprised peripheral blood mononuclear cells (PBMCs). CDR3 coding DNA: TGTGCCAGCAGTGAAGTAATGCGGGCCTCCTACGAGCAGTACTTC. It encodes CASSEVMRASYEQYF.